The 30 T cell receptor beta chains below all came from one sample that was sequenced in a study of OX40 agonist ivuxolimab in advanced cancers. Sequenced by immunoSEQ multiplex PCR; TCRdb stores in-frame clones only, minus some. The repertoire holds about 82,000 clones, with roughly 88% as singletons. This material consisted of CD4+ or CD8+ T cells sorted from blood, taken in a trial of the OX40 agonist ivuxolimab. Receptor source: an adult with an advanced solid tumor such as melanoma, head and neck, liver or kidney cancer.

This chain uses TRBV6-1 with TRBJ1-3, with 8 bases that match TRBD1. The CDR3 spans 19 residues. V was pared by 4 bases and J by 0 bases, with 14 bases of the junction left unmatched. Germline V lookup: CDR1 MNHNS, CDR2 SASEGT. The CDR3 DNA is TGTGCCAGCAGTGGCACCGGCAGGGGGCGATGGGACTCTGGAAACACCATATATTTT. This encodes CASSGTGRGRWDSGNTIYF.

The rearrangement links TRBV11-3 to TRBJ2-2, with a tentative D call TRBD1 (6 bases). V shed 1 base and J shed 4 bases, with 7 bases lying between them. The germline gives CDR1 SGHNT, CDR2 YENEEA. The length of the CDR3 is 14 residues. The DNA of the CDR3 is TGTGCCAGCAGCTTAGTCAGGGGCACCGGGGAGCTGTTTTTT. This codes for CASSLVRGTGELFF. Full variable domain (outside the CDR3, taken from reference TRBV11-3 and TRBJ2-2): EAGVVQSPRYKIIEKKQPVAFWCNPISGHNTLYWYLQNLGQGPELLIRYENEEAVDDSQLPKDRFSAERLKGVDSTLKIQPAELGDSAVYLCASSLVRGTGELFFGEGSRLTVL.

This chain joins TRBV27 and TRBJ2-6, with no clear D. The germline gives CDR1 MNHEY, CDR2 SMNVEV (reference sequence). The CDR3 runs 15 residues. V was clipped by 1 base and J by 2 bases, with 6 bases between them. The CDR3 region is CASSLFRPGANVLTF. CDR3 in DNA: TGTGCCAGCAGTTTATTCCGACCTGGGGCCAACGTCCTGACTTTC.

V and J are TRBV5-1 and TRBJ2-2, with D perhaps matching TRBD2 (5 bases). The CDR3 covers 14 residues. Per the germline V gene, CDR1 is SGHRS and CDR2 is YFSETQ. The ends were cut back, 6 bases at V and 5 bases at J, with 14 bases in the middle. CDR3 loop: CASIRVPGTGELFF. The CDR3 DNA reads TGCGCCAGCATACGGGTCCCGGGGACCGGGGAGCTGTTTTTT.

The chain carries TRBV7-2 and TRBJ1-2; 8 positions agree with TRBD1. Germline values: CDR1 SGHTA, CDR2 FQGNSA. V gave up 5 bases and J gave up 4 bases; unmatched junction bases: 3. The CDR3 runs 13 residues. CDR3 nucleotides: TGTGCCAGCAGCCCCGACAGGGGCTATGGCTACACCTTC. This gives the protein CASSPDRGYGYTF.

This clone was seen just once. The CDR3 DNA reads TGCGCCAGCAGCTCCCTGCCCCAAGAGACCCAGTACTTC. Its translation is CASSSLPQETQYF. The chain carries TRBV5-1 and TRBJ2-5; D is ambiguous. The CDR3 is 13 amino acids. CDR1 and CDR2 from the germline V gene are SGHRS and YFSETQ. V lost 3 bases and J 1 base, leaving 7 bases between the germline ends.

The CDR3 is CASSPLPPGADTQYF. The CDR3, as DNA: TGTGCCAGCAGCCCTTTGCCTCCGGGGGCAGATACGCAGTATTTT. The V call is TRBV14, the J call TRBJ2-3, with D possibly being TRBD2 (6 bases). CDR3 length: 15 residues. V was shortened by 4 bases and J by 4 bases, with 15 bases between the two germline ends. Germline values: CDR1 SGHDN, CDR2 FVKESK.

The chain links TRBV5-1 to TRBJ2-3; 8 nucleotides agree with TRBD1. With V trimmed by 2 bases and J by 8 bases, 7 bases remained unmatched. The CDR3 has 14 residues. Germline CDR1 is SGHRS and CDR2 is YFSETQ. In nucleotides, the CDR3 is TGCGCCAGCAGCTTCGGACAGGGTCAAGGTACGCAGTATTTT. Protein sequence: CASSFGQGQGTQYF.

The chain has TRBV7-9 and TRBJ2-7, with a possible D match to TRBD1 (6 bases). Germline CDR1 SEHNR, CDR2 FQNEAQ (reference sequence). The CDR3 has 12 amino acids. V was trimmed by 8 bases and J by 3 bases, leaving 11 bases between them. For the CDR3, the DNA is TGTGCCAGCGAACGGACAGACTACGAGCAGTACTTC. Translating gives CASERTDYEQYF.

This rearrangement joins TRBV5-1 to TRBJ2-5, with TRBD1 matching over 9 bases. The trim removed 3 bases at V and 4 bases at J, leaving 7 bases unmatched. The CDR3 contains 15 residues. Germline V gives CDR1 SGHRS, CDR2 YFSETQ. The DNA of the CDR3 is TGCGCCAGCAGCTCCTGGGACAGGGATGGAGAGACCCAGTACTTC. Protein sequence: CASSSWDRDGETQYF.

Notes on this clone: This specimen includes other DNA sequences encoding the same CDR3. The chain joins TRBV9 to TRBJ2-1; no definite D call. CDR1 is SGDLS, CDR2 YYNGEE, per germline. V lost 2 bases and J lost 0, with 9 bases in between. The CDR3 covers 15 residues. CDR3 sequence: CASSVRPSSYNEQFF. DNA of the CDR3: TGTGCCAGCAGCGTCCGTCCGAGCTCCTACAATGAGCAGTTCTTC.

The CDR3 is CARGQRQGNTIYF. The CDR3, as DNA: TGTGCCAGGGGACAGCGTCAAGGAAACACCATATATTTT. The chain couples TRBV6-4 to TRBJ1-3; 7 bases agree with TRBD1. Germline lookup yields CDR1 MRHNA and CDR2 SNTAGT. V shed 9 bases and J 4 bases; nucleotides not matched to a gene: 6. The CDR3 has 13 residues.

The chain couples TRBV6-8 to TRBJ2-7; the match to TRBD1 covers 9 bases. Germline CDR1 is MNHGY and CDR2 is SAAAGT. The CDR3 is made up of 18 amino acids. V lost 6 bases, J lost 4 bases, and 19 bases stayed unmatched. In nucleotides, the CDR3 is TGTGCCAGCAGGCTTAAACGGGACAGGGTTTCCCTGGGGTACGAGCAGTACTTC. Translated: CASRLKRDRVSLGYEQYF.

The chain joins TRBV27 to TRBJ2-7; perhaps D is TRBD1 or TRBD2 (5 bases each). CDR3 length: 13 residues. Germline lookup yields CDR1 MNHEY and CDR2 SMNVEV (reference sequence). Trimming pared 0 bases from V and 7 bases from J, leaving 10 bases between. In DNA, the CDR3 is TGTGCCAGCAGTTTATCCGGGGCTCGGGAGCAGTACTTC. Translated, it gives CASSLSGAREQYF.

Here the CDR3 reads CASSRTSGSRNEQFF. As DNA, the CDR3 is TGTGCCAGCAGCCGGACTAGCGGGAGTAGGAATGAGCAGTTCTTC. The chain employs TRBV7-3 and TRBJ2-1; 13 bases map to TRBD2. The V segment lost 5 bases and the J segment 7 bases; nucleotides outside the gene matches: 5. Per the germline V gene, CDR1 is SGHTA and CDR2 is FQGTGA. The CDR3 spans 15 residues. Full variable domain (outside the CDR3, taken from reference TRBV7-3 and TRBJ2-1): GAGVSQTPSNKVTEKGKYVELRCDPISGHTALYWYRQSLGQGPEFLIYFQGTGAADDSGLPNDRFFAVRPEGSVSTLKIQRTERGDSAVYLCASSRTSGSRNEQFFGPGTRLTVL.

The chain couples TRBV29-1 to TRBJ2-1; unclear D gene. The germline CDR1 and CDR2 sequences are SQVTM and ANQGSEA. Between the trimmed V and J ends, which lost 4 bases and 6 bases, there was a span of 10 bases. The CDR3 totals 12 residues. CDR3 protein: CSVVKSGNEQFF. CDR3 DNA: TGCAGCGTTGTCAAGTCGGGCAATGAGCAGTTCTTC.

This chain links TRBV4-3 with TRBJ2-5; D is unresolved. V lost 0 bases and J 5 bases, leaving 7 bases between the germline ends. Germline V gene data show CDR1 as LGHNA and CDR2 as YSLEER. The CDR3 contains 13 residues. The CDR3 DNA reads as TGCGCCAGCAGCCAAGAAACATTGGAGACCCAGTACTTC. Amino acid sequence: CASSQETLETQYF.

This clone was observed once. The chain couples TRBV4-1 to TRBJ1-6; TRBD1 agrees at 7 bases. This CDR3 region has 14 residues. V trimming: 4 bases; J trimming: 10 bases; junction bases outside the gene matches: 7. The germline V gene encodes CDR1 MGHRA and CDR2 YSYEKL. The CDR3 spells CASSPTGRDSPLHF. The CDR3 region has the DNA TGCGCCAGCAGCCCGACAGGGAGGGACTCACCCCTCCACTTT.

The V gene is TRBV28, the J gene TRBJ1-1; D is uncertain. CDR3 size: 12 residues. The V end lost 2 bases, the J end lost 8 bases, and 9 bases lay between the germline ends. The germline CDR1 and CDR2 sequences are MDHEN and SYDVKM. The CDR3 region is CASSLMVQEAFF. The CDR3 nucleotides are TGTGCCAGCAGTTTAATGGTACAGGAAGCTTTCTTT.

The chain combines TRBV6-1 with TRBJ2-7; D is possibly TRBD2 (7 bases). V gave up 6 bases and J gave up 3 bases, with 15 bases separating them. Germline V gene sequence: CDR1 MNHNS, CDR2 SASEGT. CDR3 length: 14 residues. CDR3 region: CASRNREGVYEQYF. The DNA of the CDR3 is TGTGCCAGCAGGAACAGGGAGGGGGTCTACGAGCAGTACTTC.

This chain uses TRBV6-1 with TRBJ1-3; tentative D call: TRBD1 (5 bases). The CDR3 is made up of 18 amino acids. Germline V CDR1 and CDR2: MNHNS, SASEGT. V was clipped by 3 bases and J by 0 bases, with 18 bases between them. The CDR3 is CASSEGDMKGHSGNTIYF. The CDR3 DNA is TGTGCCAGCAGTGAGGGAGATATGAAGGGGCACTCTGGAAACACCATATATTTT.

The chain joins TRBV6-4 to TRBJ1-2; perhaps TRBD1 as D (5 bases). Germline-derived CDR1 and CDR2 are MRHNA and SNTAGT. The CDR3 runs to 14 residues. Trimming removed 6 bases from V and 2 bases from J, with 13 bases in between. Here the CDR3 reads CASSPTQGNYGYTF. The DNA for the CDR3 is TGTGCCAGCAGCCCAACCCAGGGAAACTATGGCTACACCTTC.

V gene TRBV29-1 combines with J gene TRBJ2-3; TRBD1 agrees at 10 bases. The germline CDR1 and CDR2 sequences are SQVTM and ANQGSEA. The CDR3 spans 13 residues. With V trimmed by 7 bases and J by 5 bases, 6 bases remained unmatched. The chain's CDR3 is CSEGRDRGDTQYF. The CDR3 coding sequence is TGCAGCGAAGGCCGGGACAGGGGAGATACGCAGTATTTT.

The chain joins TRBV7-2 to TRBJ2-7; 9 bases fit TRBD1. There are 14 residues in the CDR3. The trim removed 5 bases at V and 5 bases at J, leaving 7 bases unmatched. Germline loops: CDR1 SGHTA, CDR2 FQGNSA. As DNA, the CDR3 is TGTGCCAGCAGCCCAGGGACAGGGCTCCACGAGCAGTACTTC. Its translation is CASSPGTGLHEQYF.

The sample holds a few counts of this clone. The CDR3 spells CASSESRVDTDTQYF. In DNA, the CDR3 is TGTGCCAGCAGCGAGAGTCGGGTGGACACAGATACGCAGTATTTT. The rearrangement joins TRBV9 to TRBJ2-3, with no clear D. Trimming removed 3 bases at V and 2 bases at J, with 13 bases between. Germline V gene sequence: CDR1 SGDLS, CDR2 YYNGEE. The CDR3 is 15 residues long.

V usage is TRBV7-2 and J usage is TRBJ2-1, with D tentatively TRBD2 (6 bases). CDR3 length: 13 residues. The germline CDR1 and CDR2 sequences are SGHTA and FQGNSA. V was clipped by 4 bases and J by 8 bases, with 12 bases between them. This CDR3 is CASSWRTGDEQFF. The CDR3 nucleotides are TGTGCCAGCAGCTGGAGAACGGGAGATGAGCAGTTCTTC.

V and J are TRBV11-2 and TRBJ2-7; D remains unclear. CDR1 is SGHAT, CDR2 FQNNGV, per germline. Trimming removed 0 bases at V and 5 bases at J, with 11 bases between. The CDR3 extends over 14 amino acids. CDR3 in DNA: TGTGCCAGCAGCTTAGATCGATACGAAAACGAGCAGTACTTC. Translating gives CASSLDRYENEQYF.

A single count supports this clone. The V call is TRBV27, the J call TRBJ2-7; 10 bases line up with TRBD1. V lost 5 bases to trimming and J lost 7 bases; unmatched junction nucleotides: 17. There are 17 residues in the CDR3. Germline assignment: CDR1 MNHEY and CDR2 SMNVEV (reference sequence). CDR3 DNA sequence: TGTGCCAGCAGTCCGACGCAGCCGGGACAGGGGAATCGGGAGCAGTACTTC. The encoded protein is CASSPTQPGQGNREQYF.

The V call is TRBV5-1, the J call TRBJ2-2; possibly TRBD1 for D (6 bases). Trimming removed 8 bases at V and 7 bases at J, with 18 bases between. The CDR3 extends over 14 amino acids. Germline-derived CDR1 and CDR2 are SGHRS and YFSETQ. CDR3 region: CASYRAGVDGELFF. As DNA, the CDR3 is TGCGCCAGTTACCGAGCAGGGGTGGACGGGGAGCTGTTTTTT.

V usage is TRBV9 and J usage is TRBJ2-1; weak D call: TRBD2 (6 bases). Trimming removed 0 bases from V and 8 bases from J, with 18 bases in between. The length of the CDR3 is 16 residues. Per germline, CDR1 SGDLS and CDR2 YYNGEE. The CDR3 DNA reads as TGTGCCAGCAGCGTAGGGAGTGGGAGGATAGTCCATGAGCAGTTCTTC. It specifies CASSVGSGRIVHEQFF.